A selection of T cell receptor beta chains follows, all from one sample in a study of long-term antiretroviral therapy in people with HIV. Clones were sequenced by immunoSEQ multiplex PCR, and TCRdb holds only the in-frame ones, with some missing. The table has around 29,000 clones, roughly 94% seen once. This specimen consisted of unsorted PBMCs, obtained 5.3 years after starting antiretroviral therapy. Receptors originate from a man in his fifties with HIV. CDR3s include the opening cysteine and the closing phenylalanine or tryptophan. The order of the fields is J gene, D gene, clone size, V gene, CDR3 DNA, CDR3 protein. A D gene is named only where the DNA matches it firmly. Clone size is not always given. Where it is, it says once, few, many or a class for expanded clones.

TRBJ2-1	TRBD2	NA	TRBV5-1	TGCGCCAGCAGCCCGCAGGCTAGCGGGGGGTACAATGAGCAGTTCTTC	CASSPQASGGYNEQFF
TRBJ2-1	TRBD2	NA	TRBV5-4	TGTGCCAGCAGCTTAACGGGACTAGCGGGGGATGAGCAGTTCTTC	CASSLTGLAGDEQFF
TRBJ2-3	TRBD1	NA	TRBV7-2	TGTGCCAGCAGCGGCAAGACAGGGGGCCTTACAGATACGCAGTATTTT	CASSGKTGGLTDTQYF
TRBJ1-5	TRBD1	NA	TRBV27	TGTGCCAGCAGTTTAGGGACAGCCGGCAATCAGCCCCAGCATTTT	CASSLGTAGNQPQHF
TRBJ1-2	TRBD1	NA	TRBV6-5	TGTGCCAGCAGTTACCGTACAGGGGGCGAATATGGCTACACCTTC	CASSYRTGGEYGYTF
TRBJ2-7	NA	NA	TRBV5-1	TGCGCCAGCAGCGGCCCGTTATACGAGCAGTACTTC	CASSGPLYEQYF
TRBJ2-5	NA	NA	TRBV27	TGTGCCAGCAGTTTGGGGAGTGGGGTCCAAGAGACCCAGTACTTC	CASSLGSGVQETQYF
TRBJ2-7	TRBD2	NA	TRBV11-2	TGTGCCAGCAGCTTAGATCGGGGGGGCGTATTAGGGTCCTACGAGCAGTACTTC	CASSLDRGGVLGSYEQYF
TRBJ2-6	NA	NA	TRBV7-3	TGTGCCAGCAGCTTAATTAAAGCTTCAGGGGCTGGGGCCAACGTCCTGACTTTC	CASSLIKASGAGANVLTF
TRBJ2-2	TRBD1	NA	TRBV5-4	TGTGCCAGCAGCGATGGGGGACAGGGAGGAACCGGGGAGCTGTTTTTT	CASSDGGQGGTGELFF
TRBJ2-7	TRBD1	NA	TRBV4-3	TGCGCCAGCAGCCCGGACAGGGGGGACGAGCAGTACTTC	CASSPDRGDEQYF
TRBJ1-5	NA	NA	TRBV12-5	TGTGCTAGTGGTTTGGTAGTGGGGTCTGGCAATCAGCCCCAGCATTTT	CASGLVVGSGNQPQHF
TRBJ2-1	NA	NA	TRBV7-2	TGTGCCAGCAGCTTAGGGGCCTACAATGAGCAGTTCTTC	CASSLGAYNEQFF
TRBJ1-1	NA	NA	TRBV28	TGTGCCAGCAGTTCAGACAGGATAATGAACACTGAAGCTTTCTTT	CASSSDRIMNTEAFF
TRBJ1-5	NA	once	TRBV6-1	TGTGCCAGCAACCGTCCTCTGCAGGGATCTCAGCCCCAGCATTTT	CASNRPLQGSQPQHF
TRBJ1-2	NA	NA	TRBV30	TGTGCCTGGAGCGAAGGGGGGAACTATGGCTACACCTTC	CAWSEGGNYGYTF
TRBJ1-1	NA	NA	TRBV5-1	TGCGCCAGCAGCTTGGAGGGGAGGACTGAAGCTTTCTTT	CASSLEGRTEAFF
TRBJ2-7	TRBD1	NA	TRBV27	TGTGCCAGCAGTTTATCATTCCCAGGGACAGGTTCCTACGAGCAGTACTTC	CASSLSFPGTGSYEQYF
TRBJ1-1	NA	NA	TRBV7-6	TGTGCCAGCAGCTTATTCACCGGGAACGGGGCTGAAGCTTTCTTT	CASSLFTGNGAEAFF
TRBJ2-1	TRBD2	NA	TRBV19	TGTGCCAGTAGTATCACCGGGGGGTACAATGAGCAGTTCTTC	CASSITGGYNEQFF
TRBJ1-5	NA	once	TRBV30	TGTGCCTGGAGTGAAAGAAATCAGCCCCAGCATTTT	CAWSERNQPQHF
TRBJ1-2	TRBD1	once	TRBV12-5	TGTGCTAGTGGTTTGGGACAGGGGTATGGCTACACCTTC	CASGLGQGYGYTF